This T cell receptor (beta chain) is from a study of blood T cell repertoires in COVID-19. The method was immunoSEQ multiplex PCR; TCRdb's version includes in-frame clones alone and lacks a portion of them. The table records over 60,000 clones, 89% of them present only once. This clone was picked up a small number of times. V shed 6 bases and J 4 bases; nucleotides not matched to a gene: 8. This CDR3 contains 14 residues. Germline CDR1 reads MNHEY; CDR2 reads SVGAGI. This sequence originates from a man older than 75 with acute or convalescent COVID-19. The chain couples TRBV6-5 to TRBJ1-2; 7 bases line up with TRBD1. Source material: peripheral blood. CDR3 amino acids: CASSRDRGGYGYTF. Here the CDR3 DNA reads TGTGCCAGCAGCCGGGACAGAGGGGGCTATGGCTACACCTTC.